This T cell receptor beta chain was sequenced during a study of blood T cell repertoires in COVID-19. The data were produced by immunoSEQ multiplex PCR, yet TCRdb's version contains in-frame clones alone and is incomplete. The sample records under 500,000 clones, 85% to 90% being singletons. Trimming at V came to 3 bases and at J to 3 bases, leaving 6 bases not matched to a gene. Germline V CDR1 and CDR2: KGHDR, SFDVKD. The CDR3 runs 17 residues. The chain links TRBV24-1 to TRBJ2-2, with 10 bases identical to TRBD1. Input material: peripheral blood. The sequence derives from a woman in her 30s with acute or convalescent COVID-19. This chain's CDR3 is CATSDIAGQGHTGELFF. In nucleotides, the CDR3 is TGTGCCACCAGTGATATAGCGGGACAGGGGCACACCGGGGAGCTGTTTTTT.